This T cell receptor beta chain is drawn from a study of cytomegalovirus exposure and HLA in healthy donors. As for the study in general: Caucasian-associated ancestry cluster membership applied to less than 85% of around 400 genotyped donors. Regarding the study as a whole: There was a cluster of highly shared sequence variants that was likely a sequencing artifact. In vitro experiments confirmed that a few CMV-associated chains were specific for CMV antigens. One variant, a missense change in DCLRE1C, was linked in a later analysis to TCR beta V- and J-gene trimming.

A note on this clone: The antigen remains undetermined.

Germline loops: CDR1 SEHNR, CDR2 FQNEAQ (reference sequence). With 4 bases clipped from V and 7 bases from J, the junction kept 8 bases outside the gene matches. This CDR3 contains 16 residues. It was with 60 Vbeta and 13 Jbeta primers that the PCR ran. Sequenced by immunoSEQ multiplex PCR; TCRdb stores in-frame clones only, minus some. The sample has approximately 240,000 clones, 70% to 85% seen once; the top ten hold about 0.58%. The source of this sequence is a woman aged 40 to 50 in good health and CMV-seronegative. The rearrangement uses TRBV7-9 and TRBJ1-4, with 11 bases lining up with TRBD1. Source material: PBMCs. DNA for the CDR3: TGTGCCAGCAGCTCGCCAGCCGGGACAGGGGGTGAAAAACTGTTTTTT. Translated, it gives CASSSPAGTGGEKLFF.